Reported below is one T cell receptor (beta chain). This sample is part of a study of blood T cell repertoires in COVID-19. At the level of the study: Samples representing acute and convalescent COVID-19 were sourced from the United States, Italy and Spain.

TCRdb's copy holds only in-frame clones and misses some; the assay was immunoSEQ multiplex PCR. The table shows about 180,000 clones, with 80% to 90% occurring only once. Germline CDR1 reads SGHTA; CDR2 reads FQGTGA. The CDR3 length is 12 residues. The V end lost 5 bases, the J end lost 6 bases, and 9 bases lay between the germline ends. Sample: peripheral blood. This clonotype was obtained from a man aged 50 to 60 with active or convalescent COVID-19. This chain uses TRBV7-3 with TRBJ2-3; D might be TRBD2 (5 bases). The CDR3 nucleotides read TGTGCCAGCAGCCTCTCGGGGGATACGCAGTATTTT. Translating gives CASSLSGDTQYF.